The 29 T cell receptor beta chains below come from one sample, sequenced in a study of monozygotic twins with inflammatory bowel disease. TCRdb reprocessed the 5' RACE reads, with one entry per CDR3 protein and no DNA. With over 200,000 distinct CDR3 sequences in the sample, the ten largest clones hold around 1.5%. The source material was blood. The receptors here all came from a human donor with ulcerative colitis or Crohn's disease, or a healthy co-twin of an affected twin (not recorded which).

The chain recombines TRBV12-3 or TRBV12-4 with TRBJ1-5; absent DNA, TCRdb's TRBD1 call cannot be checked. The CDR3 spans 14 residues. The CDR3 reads CASNRQGGNQPQHF.

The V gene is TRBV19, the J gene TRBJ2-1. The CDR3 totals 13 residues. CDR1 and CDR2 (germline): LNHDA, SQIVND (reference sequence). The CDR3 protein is CASSQQSYNEQFF.

The CDR3: CASSRRMTSGGDTDTQYF. V is TRBV12-3 or TRBV12-4 and J is TRBJ2-3; the D call of TRBD2 rests on TCRdb alone, since no DNA is present to check it. The CDR3 loop spans 18 amino acids.

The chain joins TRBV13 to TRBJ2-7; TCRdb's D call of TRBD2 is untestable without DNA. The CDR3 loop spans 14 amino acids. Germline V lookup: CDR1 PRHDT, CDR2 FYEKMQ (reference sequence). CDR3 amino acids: CASSLGRGWGEQYF.

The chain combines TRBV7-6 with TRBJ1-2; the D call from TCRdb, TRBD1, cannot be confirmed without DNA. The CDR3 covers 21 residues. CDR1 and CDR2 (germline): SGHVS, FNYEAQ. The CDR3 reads CASSLVPDKLGSANFNYGYTF.

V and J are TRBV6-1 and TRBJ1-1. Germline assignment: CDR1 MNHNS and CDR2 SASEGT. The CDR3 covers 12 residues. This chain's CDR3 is CASSAGGGEAFF.

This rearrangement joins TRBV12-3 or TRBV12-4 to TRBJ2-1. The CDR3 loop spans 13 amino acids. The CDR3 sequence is CASSLRSANEQFF.

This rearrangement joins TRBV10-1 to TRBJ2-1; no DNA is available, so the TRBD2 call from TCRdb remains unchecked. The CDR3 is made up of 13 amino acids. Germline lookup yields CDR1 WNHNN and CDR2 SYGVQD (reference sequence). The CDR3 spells CASSEPPGSTKFF.

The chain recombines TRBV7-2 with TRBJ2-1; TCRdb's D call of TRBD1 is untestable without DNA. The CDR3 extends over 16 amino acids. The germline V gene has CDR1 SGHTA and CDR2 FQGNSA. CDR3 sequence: CASSGGQGTVNNEQFF.

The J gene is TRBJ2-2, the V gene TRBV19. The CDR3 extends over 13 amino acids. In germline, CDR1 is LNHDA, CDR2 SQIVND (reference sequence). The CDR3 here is CASSIMASGELFF. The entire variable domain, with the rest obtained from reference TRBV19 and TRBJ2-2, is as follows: DGGITQSPKYLFRKEGQNVTLSCEQNLNHDAMYWYRQDPGQGLRLIYYSQIVNDFQKGDIAEGYSVSREKKESFPLTVTSAQKNPTAFYLCASSIMASGELFFGEGSRLTVL.

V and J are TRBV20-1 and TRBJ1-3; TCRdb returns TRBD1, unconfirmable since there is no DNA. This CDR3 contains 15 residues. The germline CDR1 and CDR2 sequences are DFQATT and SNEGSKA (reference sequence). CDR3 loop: CSARDRTGGGNTIYF.

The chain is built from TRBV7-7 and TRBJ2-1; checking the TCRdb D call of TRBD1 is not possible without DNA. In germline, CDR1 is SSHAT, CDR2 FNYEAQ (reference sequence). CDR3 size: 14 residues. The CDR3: CASSLSGGDNEQFF.

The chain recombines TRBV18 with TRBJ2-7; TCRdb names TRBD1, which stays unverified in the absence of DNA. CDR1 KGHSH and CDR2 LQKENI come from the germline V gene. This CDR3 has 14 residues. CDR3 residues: CASSRQGAPYEQYF.

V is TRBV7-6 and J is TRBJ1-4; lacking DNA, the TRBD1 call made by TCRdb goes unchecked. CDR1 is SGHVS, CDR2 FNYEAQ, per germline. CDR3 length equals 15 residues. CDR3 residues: CASSLGALMDEKLFF.

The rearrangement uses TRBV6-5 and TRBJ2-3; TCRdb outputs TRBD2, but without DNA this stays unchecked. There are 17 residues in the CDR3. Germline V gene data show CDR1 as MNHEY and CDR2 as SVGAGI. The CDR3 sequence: CASSPRTSGEVTDTQYF.

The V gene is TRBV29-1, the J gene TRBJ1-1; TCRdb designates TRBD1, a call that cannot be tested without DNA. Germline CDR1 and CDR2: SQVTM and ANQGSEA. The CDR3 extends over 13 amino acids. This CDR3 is CSVYWQGITEAFF.

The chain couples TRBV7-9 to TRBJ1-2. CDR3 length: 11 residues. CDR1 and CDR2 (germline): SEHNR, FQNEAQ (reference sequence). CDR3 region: CASSLGTGYTF.

CDR3 loop: CASSHGGYYEQYF. The chain carries TRBV14 and TRBJ2-7; TCRdb indicates TRBD2, and absent DNA this call remains unverified. The CDR3 consists of 13 residues. The germline gives CDR1 SGHDN, CDR2 FVKESK.

The CDR3 is CASSYATGVYNTGELFF. The chain combines TRBV6-5 with TRBJ2-2; the D gene TCRdb calls, TRBD1, cannot be checked with no DNA. CDR3 length equals 17 residues. Germline CDR1 and CDR2: MNHEY and SVGAGI.

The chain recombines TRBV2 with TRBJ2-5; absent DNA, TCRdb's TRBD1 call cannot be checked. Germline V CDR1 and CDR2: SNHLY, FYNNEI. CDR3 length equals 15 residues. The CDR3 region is CASSRGQVGGETQYF. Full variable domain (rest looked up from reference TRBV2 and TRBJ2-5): EPEVTQTPSHQVTQMGQEVILRCVPISNHLYFYWYRQILGQKVEFLVSFYNNEISEKSEIFDDQFSVERPDGSNFTLKIRSTKLEDSAMYFCASSRGQVGGETQYFGPGTRLLVL.

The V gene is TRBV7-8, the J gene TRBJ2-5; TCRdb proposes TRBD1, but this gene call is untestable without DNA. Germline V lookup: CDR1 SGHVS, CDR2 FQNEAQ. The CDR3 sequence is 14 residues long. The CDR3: CASSARQGRETQYF.

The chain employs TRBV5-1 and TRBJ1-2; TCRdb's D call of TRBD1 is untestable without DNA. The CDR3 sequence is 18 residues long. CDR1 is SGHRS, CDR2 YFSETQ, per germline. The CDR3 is CASSFAPGTGALRGGYTF.

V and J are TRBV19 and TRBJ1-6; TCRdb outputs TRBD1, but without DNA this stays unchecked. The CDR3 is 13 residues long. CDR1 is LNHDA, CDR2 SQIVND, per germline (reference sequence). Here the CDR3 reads CASTGRGNSPLHF. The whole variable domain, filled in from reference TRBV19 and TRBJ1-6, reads DGGITQSPKYLFRKEGQNVTLSCEQNLNHDAMYWYRQDPGQGLRLIYYSQIVNDFQKGDIAEGYSVSREKKESFPLTVTSAQKNPTAFYLCASTGRGNSPLHFGNGTRLTVT.

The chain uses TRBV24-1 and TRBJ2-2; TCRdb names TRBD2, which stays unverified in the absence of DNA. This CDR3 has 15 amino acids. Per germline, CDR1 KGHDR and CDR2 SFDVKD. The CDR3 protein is CATSDPQGDTGELFF.

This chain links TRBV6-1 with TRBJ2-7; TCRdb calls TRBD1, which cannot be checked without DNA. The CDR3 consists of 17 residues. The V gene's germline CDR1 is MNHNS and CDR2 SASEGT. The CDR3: CASSPPLTGASGGEQYF.

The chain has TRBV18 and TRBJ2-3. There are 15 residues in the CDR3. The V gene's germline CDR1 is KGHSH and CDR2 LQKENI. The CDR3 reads CASSPGMVTSDTQYF.

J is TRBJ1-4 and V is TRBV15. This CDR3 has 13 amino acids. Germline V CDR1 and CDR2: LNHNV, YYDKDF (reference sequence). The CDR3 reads CATSIEMAEKLFF.

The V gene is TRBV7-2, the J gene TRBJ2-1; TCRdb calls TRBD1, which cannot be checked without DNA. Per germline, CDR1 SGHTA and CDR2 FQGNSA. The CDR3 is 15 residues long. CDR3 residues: CASSLGTGVIDEQFF. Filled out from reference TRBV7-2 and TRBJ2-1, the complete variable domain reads GAGVSQSPSNKVTEKGKDVELRCDPISGHTALYWYRQSLGQGLEFLIYFQGNSAPDKSGLPSDRFSAERTGGSVSTLTIQRTQQEDSAVYLCASSLGTGVIDEQFFGPGTRLTVL.

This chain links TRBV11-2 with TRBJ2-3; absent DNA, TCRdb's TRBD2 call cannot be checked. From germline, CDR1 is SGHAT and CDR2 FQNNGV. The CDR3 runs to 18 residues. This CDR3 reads CASSSPRLSGGSTDTQYF.